The 30 T cell receptor beta chains listed next were all sequenced from one sample in a study of OX40 agonist ivuxolimab in advanced cancers. Here immunoSEQ multiplex PCR was the method, and the copy in TCRdb shows in-frame clones only, minus some. The sample has tens of thousands of clones, approximately 86% seen once; the top ten hold around 13%. This specimen was CD4+ or CD8+ T cells sorted from blood, taken in a trial of the OX40 agonist ivuxolimab. The receptors here all came from an adult with an advanced solid tumor such as melanoma, head and neck, liver or kidney cancer.

On this clone itself: Other nucleotide sequences in the sample specify the same CDR3. The chain employs TRBV10-1 and TRBJ2-7; 10 bases align to TRBD1. Trimming at V came to 8 bases and at J to 7 bases, leaving 5 bases not matched to a gene. Germline CDR1 and CDR2: WNHNN and SYGVQD (reference sequence). The CDR3 has 12 residues. CDR3 amino acids: CASGQGVKEQYF. CDR3 in DNA: TGCGCCAGCGGACAGGGGGTTAAGGAGCAGTACTTC.

This rearrangement joins TRBV19 to TRBJ1-5; 7 bases match TRBD1. The V and J ends lost 7 bases and 4 bases, in that order; junction bases with no gene match: 13. The germline gives CDR1 LNHDA, CDR2 SQIVND (reference sequence). CDR3 length equals 16 residues. In nucleotides, the CDR3 is TGTGCCAGTACCACCCAGGGGGGGGCACGAAATCAGCCCCAGCATTTT. Translated: CASTTQGGARNQPQHF.

This sequence joins TRBV27 and TRBJ2-3; TRBD2 matches 10 bases. Trimming at V came to 6 bases and at J to 5 bases, leaving 2 bases not matched to a gene. Germline CDR1 and CDR2: MNHEY and SMNVEV (reference sequence). CDR3 length equals 13 residues. DNA of the CDR3: TGTGCCAGCAGATTAGCGGGAGGAGATACGCAGTATTTT. As protein: CASRLAGGDTQYF.

V and J are TRBV19 and TRBJ1-1; possibly TRBD1 for D (6 bases). The CDR3 loop spans 16 amino acids. V lost 3 bases, J lost 1 base, and 15 bases lay in between. CDR1 is LNHDA, CDR2 SQIVND, per germline (reference sequence). The CDR3 coding sequence is TGTGCCAGTAGTATGATGGCCGGACAGAGGAACACTGAAGCTTTCTTT. Its translation is CASSMMAGQRNTEAFF.

The chain recombines TRBV11-3 with TRBJ2-3; D gene unclear. CDR1 is SGHNT, CDR2 YENEEA, per germline. This CDR3 is 15 amino acids long. V was pared by 1 base and J by 4 bases, with 12 bases between. CDR3 sequence reads: CASSLGWAKPDTQYF. CDR3 in DNA: TGTGCCAGCAGCTTAGGATGGGCCAAACCAGATACGCAGTATTTT.

This sequence joins TRBV29-1 and TRBJ2-1; D possibly matches TRBD1 or TRBD2 (5 bases each). CDR1 SQVTM and CDR2 ANQGSEA come from the germline V gene. Trimming pared 0 bases from V and 0 bases from J, leaving 12 bases between. This CDR3 has 16 residues. In DNA form, the CDR3 reads TGCAGCGTTGAAGATCGGGGCAGGGACTCCTACAATGAGCAGTTCTTC. It codes for CSVEDRGRDSYNEQFF.

The V and J genes are TRBV6-1 and TRBJ1-4; D gene unclear. The CDR3 is 10 amino acids. CDR1 is MNHNS and CDR2 is SASEGT in the germline V gene. Trimming took 3 bases from V and 8 from J, leaving 1 base between them. The CDR3 loop is CASSEEKLFF. The CDR3 nucleotides are TGTGCCAGCAGTGAGGAAAAACTGTTTTTT.

CDR3 nucleotides: TGTGCCAGCAGCTTGGTACAGGGTCGTCTCCGTTTCACTGAAGCTTTCTTT. This codes for CASSLVQGRLRFTEAFF. This chain uses TRBV7-8 with TRBJ1-1; D is perhaps TRBD1 (6 bases). The CDR3 totals 17 residues. Germline-derived CDR1 and CDR2 are SGHVS and FQNEAQ. Trimming left V 3 bases short and J 4 bases short, with 21 bases between. Using reference TRBV7-8 and TRBJ1-1 for the parts outside the CDR3, the full variable domain is GAGVSQSPRYKVAKRGQDVALRCDPISGHVSLFWYQQALGQGPEFLTYFQNEAQLDKSGLPSDRFFAERPEGSVSTLKIQRTQQEDSAVYLCASSLVQGRLRFTEAFFGQGTRLTVV.

As concerns this clone: Distinct nucleotide sequences in the sample also encode this CDR3. The CDR3 DNA follows: TGTGCCAGCTCCCCGGGGCAGGGAGAGACCCAGTACTTC. Amino acid sequence: CASSPGQGETQYF. This chain joins TRBV18 and TRBJ2-5; TRBD1 or TRBD2 may be the D gene (5 bases each). Germline V CDR1 and CDR2: KGHSH, LQKENI. There are 13 residues in the CDR3. Trimming pared 6 bases from V and 4 bases from J, leaving 12 bases between.

The table lists this clone with a few counts. V and J are TRBV4-2 and TRBJ2-5, with 11 nucleotides matching TRBD2. V shed 2 bases, J shed 4 bases, and the junction held 9 bases outside the gene matches. This CDR3 has 17 residues. The V gene's germline CDR1 is LGHNA and CDR2 YNFKEQ. The CDR3 DNA is TGTGCCAGCAGCCAAAATAGCGGGAGGGCGTCCGCAGAGACCCAGTACTTC. Translation gives CASSQNSGRASAETQYF.

This clone was found once. This sequence joins TRBV6-4 and TRBJ1-1, with D perhaps TRBD1 (5 bases). From germline, CDR1 is MRHNA and CDR2 SNTAGT. V was pared by 2 bases and J by 6 bases, with 10 bases between. The CDR3 is 13 residues long. The CDR3 sequence: CASSDRRGSEAFF. DNA of the CDR3: TGTGCCAGCAGTGACCGACGGGGGTCTGAAGCTTTCTTT.

The gene calls are TRBV29-1 and TRBJ2-1; TRBD2 agrees at 8 bases. V lost 6 bases to trimming and J lost 3 bases; unmatched junction nucleotides: 7. The CDR3 consists of 14 residues. The germline V gene encodes CDR1 SQVTM and CDR2 ANQGSEA. The CDR3 region is CSVDRLAGYNEQFF. In nucleotides, the CDR3 is TGCAGCGTCGACCGGCTAGCGGGCTACAATGAGCAGTTCTTC.

This clone occurred many times. The V call is TRBV19, the J call TRBJ1-5, with 10 nucleotides matching TRBD1. The germline V gene encodes CDR1 LNHDA and CDR2 SQIVND (reference sequence). The CDR3 length is 16 residues. V gave up 5 bases and J gave up 4 bases; unmatched junction bases: 8. The CDR3 sequence: CASSSTGQGRNQPQHF. The DNA of the CDR3 is TGTGCCAGTAGTTCTACGGGACAGGGGAGAAATCAGCCCCAGCATTTT.

This clone was seen once. The V gene is TRBV28, the J gene TRBJ2-5; tentatively, D is TRBD1 or TRBD2 (7 bases each). Trimming cost V 5 bases and J 5 bases, with 12 bases left between them. Germline lookup yields CDR1 MDHEN and CDR2 SYDVKM. The CDR3 covers 13 residues. The CDR3 here is CASSDREGETQYF. The CDR3 nucleotides read TGTGCCAGCAGTGACAGGGAGGGGGAGACCCAGTACTTC. The whole variable domain, remainder taken from reference TRBV28 and TRBJ2-5, is DVKVTQSSRYLVKRTGEKVFLECVQDMDHENMFWYRQDPGLGLRLIYFSYDVKMKEKGDIPEGYSVSREKKERFSLILESASTNQTSMYLCASSDREGETQYFGPGTRLLVL.

The chain combines TRBV5-4 with TRBJ1-4, with 10 bases that match TRBD1. The CDR3 consists of 17 residues. Germline V CDR1 and CDR2: SGHNT, YYREEE (reference sequence). Losses at the gene ends were 2 bases for V and 3 bases for J; bases not matched to a gene: 7. The CDR3 region has the DNA TGTGCCAGCAGCTTCCGGGACAGGGGAAGGTCTAATGAAAAACTGTTTTTT. This encodes CASSFRDRGRSNEKLFF.

The V gene is TRBV7-2, the J gene TRBJ1-2; D gene unclear. Germline-derived CDR1 and CDR2 are SGHTA and FQGNSA. The CDR3 has 13 residues. V lost 5 bases to trimming and J lost 8 bases, with 15 bases between them. Written as DNA, the CDR3 is TGTGCCAGCAGCCCGGCCCCACGGTGGGGCTACACCTTC. Translating gives CASSPAPRWGYTF.

J is TRBJ2-7 and V is TRBV5-4; 10 nucleotides line up with TRBD2. Germline loops: CDR1 SGHNT, CDR2 YYREEE (reference sequence). The CDR3 spans 19 residues. After removal of 4 bases from V and 5 bases from J, the junction contained 21 bases not matched to a gene. The DNA for the CDR3 is TGTGCCAGCAGCGACCCGTCAACTAGCGGGACTCCCCGGGTCCACGAGCAGTACTTC. It encodes CASSDPSTSGTPRVHEQYF.

The CDR3 nucleotides are TGTGCCAGTGGGGATAAGTCCTACGAGCAGTACTTC. Amino acid sequence: CASGDKSYEQYF. The rearrangement links TRBV6-1 to TRBJ2-7, with unresolved D. Trimming stripped 9 bases from V and 1 base from J, with 10 bases between. CDR3 length equals 12 residues. The germline CDR1 and CDR2 sequences are MNHNS and SASEGT.

The chain joins TRBV23-1 to TRBJ1-2; weak D call: TRBD1 (5 bases). TRBV23-1 is filed as an ORF, its function uncertain. The CDR3 extends over 17 amino acids. V lost 3 bases and J 3 bases, leaving 20 bases between the germline ends. DNA of the CDR3: TGCGCCAGCAGTCAGCTCGTCGGGACGCCGGGCTACTATGGCTACACCTTC. This gives the protein CASSQLVGTPGYYGYTF.

The genes are TRBV9 and TRBJ1-1; D ambiguous. V was trimmed by 0 bases and J by 1 base, leaving 4 bases between them. The CDR3 spans 13 residues. The germline gives CDR1 SGDLS, CDR2 YYNGEE. The CDR3 here is CASSVAGNTEAFF. Written as DNA, the CDR3 is TGTGCCAGCAGCGTAGCAGGGAACACTGAAGCTTTCTTT.

The count of this clone is one. The chain has TRBV2 and TRBJ2-7; 7 nucleotides align to TRBD1. CDR1 and CDR2 (germline): SNHLY, FYNNEI. The CDR3 covers 13 residues. V lost 7 bases and J lost 4; bases outside the gene matches: 7. The CDR3 coding sequence is TGTGCCAGCATCCGGGACAGAAAATACGAGCAGTACTTC. This sequence encodes CASIRDRKYEQYF.

J is TRBJ2-1 and V is TRBV27; 10 positions agree with TRBD1. The germline V gene encodes CDR1 MNHEY and CDR2 SMNVEV (reference sequence). The length of the CDR3 is 15 residues. Trimming at V came to 9 bases and at J to 4 bases, leaving 9 bases not matched to a gene. The CDR3 here is CASRLPGQGYNEQFF. The CDR3 nucleotides are TGTGCCAGTAGACTACCGGGACAGGGGTACAATGAGCAGTTCTTC.

The table lists this clone with a count of one. As the CDR3 is not closed by the conserved phenylalanine or tryptophan, this likely results from a read error. The chain joins TRBV5-1 to TRBJ2-7; 9 nucleotides line up with TRBD1. Germline V gene data show CDR1 as SGHRS and CDR2 as YFSETQ. The V gene end was trimmed by 3 bases and the J gene end by 5 bases; junction bases not matched to a gene: 9. This CDR3 is 15 amino acids long. The DNA for the CDR3 is TGCGCCAGCAGCTCATCCGGGACAGGGAACCACGAGCAGTACCTC. It is translated as CASSSSGTGNHEQYL.

The rearrangement links TRBV12-5 to TRBJ2-2; D ambiguous. The CDR3 extends over 15 amino acids. V was cut by 0 bases and J by 3 bases, with 8 bases left in between. Germline assignment: CDR1 LGHNT and CDR2 FRNRAP. The CDR3 coding sequence is TGTGCTAGTGGTTTGGTACCCTCATACACCGGGGAGCTGTTTTTT. This sequence encodes CASGLVPSYTGELFF.

The chain links TRBV10-1 to TRBJ2-3, with D possibly TRBD2 on 5 matching bases. Per germline, CDR1 WNHNN and CDR2 SYGVQD (reference sequence). V dropped 4 bases and J dropped 6 bases, with 11 bases sitting between them. The CDR3 is 13 amino acids. The CDR3 nucleotides read TGCGCCAGCAGTGGGACTTTCTCGGATACGCAGTATTTT. This gives the protein CASSGTFSDTQYF.

V usage is TRBV4-2 and J usage is TRBJ2-7, with D unclear. CDR3 length equals 14 residues. In germline, CDR1 is LGHNA, CDR2 YNFKEQ. V shed 0 bases and J shed 6 bases, with 12 bases lying between them. The DNA of the CDR3 is TGTGCCAGCAGCCAAGAACCGGGCTACGGCGAGCAGTACTTC. Protein product: CASSQEPGYGEQYF.

The V and J genes are TRBV15 and TRBJ2-1; the D gene is possibly TRBD2 (5 bases). The CDR3 extends over 18 amino acids. The V gene's germline CDR1 is LNHNV and CDR2 YYDKDF (reference sequence). Trimming pared 0 bases from V and 4 bases from J, leaving 19 bases between. CDR3 DNA sequence: TGTGCCACCAGCAGAGACCACAGCGGTCTAGCAACATACAATGAGCAGTTCTTC. It codes for CATSRDHSGLATYNEQFF. Based on the CDR3 plus reference TRBV15 and TRBJ2-1, the full variable domain is DAMVIQNPRYQVTQFGKPVTLSCSQTLNHNVMYWYQQKSSQAPKLLFHYYDKDFNNEADTPDNFQSRRPNTSFCFLDIRSPGLGDTAMYLCATSRDHSGLATYNEQFFGPGTRLTVL.

This chain links TRBV6-5 with TRBJ2-5; the D is unclear. The CDR3 is 14 amino acids. Between the trimmed V and J ends, which lost 4 bases and 5 bases, there was a span of 14 bases. CDR1 is MNHEY and CDR2 is SVGAGI in the germline V gene. The CDR3: CASSSPTAVETQYF. CDR3 nucleotides: TGTGCCAGCAGTTCCCCGACCGCCGTCGAGACCCAGTACTTC.

The V and J genes are TRBV4-1 and TRBJ2-7; unclear D gene. This CDR3 has 12 amino acids. CDR1 is MGHRA and CDR2 is YSYEKL in the germline V gene. V lost 0 bases and J 3 bases, leaving 3 bases between the germline ends. The CDR3 DNA is TGCGCCAGCAGCCAAGAAGACTACGAGCAGTACTTC. Translation gives CASSQEDYEQYF.

This CDR3 is CASSHGPITSTDTQYF. CDR3 DNA sequence: TGTGCCAGCAGCCATGGACCAATAACCAGCACAGATACGCAGTATTTT. The V gene is TRBV7-6, the J gene TRBJ2-3; D unresolved. Germline-derived CDR1 and CDR2 are SGHVS and FNYEAQ. The CDR3 extends over 16 amino acids. Trimming removed 5 bases at V and 0 bases at J, with 15 bases between.